The 24 T cell receptor beta chains below were found in one sample sequenced in a study of post-analysis software for immune sequencing data. Unique molecular identifiers were built into the TCR beta cDNA libraries. TCRdb reprocessed the PCR reads via MiXCR and lists one record per CDR3 protein. The sample has fewer than 850,000 distinct CDR3 sequences, around 27% seen once. Study observations and caveats: TRBV segments more frequent in patients than in controls numbered five and included TRBV5-6, TRBV5-1 and TRBV20-1.

Their recognized antigens are unknown. The material sequenced was blood. These receptors were collected from a girl aged 10 to 17 with multiple sclerosis.

This chain connects TRBV6-5 to TRBJ2-7; TRBD2 aligns across 10 bases. TRBJ2-5 matches the DNA end more closely, so the J call is doubtful. This CDR3 spans 15 amino acids. The V gene's germline CDR1 is MNHEY and CDR2 SVGAGI. CDR3 region: CASSYPSGRKETQYF. Here the CDR3 DNA reads TGTGCCAGCAGTTACCCTAGCGGGAGAAAAGAGACCCAGTACTTC.

This clonotype was seen at least ten times. The V gene is TRBV5-1, the J gene TRBJ1-2; perhaps TRBD1 as D (5 bases). Germline V gene lookup returns CDR1 SGHRS and CDR2 YFSETQ. The CDR3 contains 14 residues. V was pared by 4 bases and J by 2 bases, with 12 bases between. CDR3 residues: CASSHAGTNYGYTF. The CDR3 region has the DNA TGCGCCAGCAGCCATGCAGGGACCAACTATGGCTACACCTTC.

This chain connects TRBV27 to TRBJ1-5, with D possibly TRBD1 on 6 matching bases. The germline V and J ends were trimmed by 5 bases and 0 bases, with 11 bases remaining between them. The CDR3 loop spans 15 amino acids. Germline values: CDR1 MNHEY, CDR2 SMNVEV (reference sequence). The CDR3 DNA is TGTGCCAGCAGTCCCCGGGGACATAGCAATCAGCCCCAGCATTTT. Protein product: CASSPRGHSNQPQHF.

This clonotype was seen a few times. The rearrangement links TRBV12-3 or TRBV12-4 to TRBJ2-1, with 9 bases identical to TRBD2. CDR3 length: 15 amino acids. The ends lost 2 bases at V and 4 bases at J; junction bases unmatched: 3. The CDR3 bases are TGTGCCAGCAGTTTAAGGAGCGGGAGGTACAATGAGCAGTTCTTC. As protein: CASSLRSGRYNEQFF.

In the case of this clonotype: One end of the junction fails to match germline, which may point to a read error. V gene TRBV18 combines with J gene TRBJ2-3; D tentatively fits TRBD1 or TRBD2 (5 bases each). From germline, CDR1 is KGHSH and CDR2 LQKENI. The CDR3 loop spans 12 amino acids. CDR3 sequence: CVSSRVEEAQYF. Here the CDR3 DNA reads TGTGTCAGCTCCAGGGTCGAGGAGGCGCAGTATTTT.

This clonotype was counted between two and nine times. The chain joins TRBV4-2 to TRBJ1-2; D may be TRBD1 (5 bases). The CDR3 totals 17 residues. Germline loops: CDR1 LGHNA, CDR2 YNFKEQ. V was shortened by 0 bases and J by 2 bases, with 16 bases between the two germline ends. The CDR3 DNA sequence: TGTGCCAGCAGCCAAGATGGGGCTTCACAGTCCAACTATGGCTACACCTTC. Encoded protein: CASSQDGASQSNYGYTF.

This clonotype has more than one count but fewer than ten. The V call is TRBV4-1, the J call TRBJ1-2, with no clear D. The germline V gene encodes CDR1 MGHRA and CDR2 YSYEKL. The CDR3 has 17 residues. V was clipped by 1 base and J by 6 bases, with 21 bases between them. The chain's CDR3 is CASSQVVIGRNSNGYTF. CDR3 bases: TGCGCCAGCAGCCAAGTCGTGATAGGCCGAAATTCTAATGGCTACACCTTC.

This clonotype has only a few counts. The V call is TRBV20-1, the J call TRBJ2-4; D perhaps matches TRBD2 (7 bases). Trimming left V 8 bases short and J 4 bases short, with 15 bases between. Germline CDR1 DFQATT, CDR2 SNEGSKA (reference sequence). CDR3 length: 13 amino acids. CDR3 sequence (DNA): TGCAGTTGCTTTCGGGGGGCGAAAAACATTCAGTACTTC. Protein: CSCFRGAKNIQYF.

The chain carries TRBV7-9 and TRBJ2-1; 7 nucleotides align to TRBD1. The germline V gene encodes CDR1 SEHNR and CDR2 FQNEAQ (reference sequence). V was pared by 3 bases and J by 11 bases, with 7 bases of the junction left unmatched. The CDR3 runs 13 residues. The CDR3 coding sequence is TGTGCCAGCAGCTTGGATGGGGGACAGAAGCAGTTCTTC. Encoded protein: CASSLDGGQKQFF.

The chain recombines TRBV24-1 with TRBJ1-2; 7 bases are shared with TRBD1. V gave up 4 bases and J gave up 2 bases; unmatched junction bases: 3. The CDR3 consists of 14 residues. CDR1 is KGHDR and CDR2 is SFDVKD in the germline V gene. The CDR3 region has the DNA TGTGCCACCAGTGAACCGGGACAGAACTATGGCTACACCTTC. It specifies CATSEPGQNYGYTF.

The rearrangement uses TRBV7-2 and TRBJ1-6; D uncertain. The V and J ends lost 1 base and 7 bases respectively, with 8 bases between them. The CDR3 covers 14 residues. Germline-derived CDR1 and CDR2 are SGHTA and FQGNSA. This CDR3 is CASSLVPRNSPLHF. The CDR3 nucleotides read TGTGCCAGCAGCTTAGTCCCCCGCAATTCACCCCTCCACTTT.

This sequence joins TRBV6-1 and TRBJ1-2; 11 bases are shared with TRBD1. CDR1 is MNHNS and CDR2 is SASEGT in the germline V gene. V lost 5 bases, J lost 2 bases, and 13 bases stayed unmatched. The CDR3 loop spans 18 amino acids. The CDR3 loop is CASSTPFGQGAENYGYTF. Written as DNA, the CDR3 is TGTGCCAGCAGTACCCCTTTTGGACAGGGGGCTGAGAACTATGGCTACACCTTC.

The rearrangement links TRBV9 to TRBJ2-3, with 8 bases matching TRBD1. The germline V gene has CDR1 SGDLS and CDR2 YYNGEE. J gave up 4 bases and V 3 bases, and 10 bases lay outside the gene matches. The CDR3 has 16 residues. CDR3 nucleotides: TGTGCCAGCAGCGCTTCAGGGGGCTTAGCCTCAGATACGCAGTATTTT. It translates to CASSASGGLASDTQYF.

V gene TRBV10-1 combines with J gene TRBJ2-2; 8 bases match TRBD1. V gave up 7 bases and J gave up 1 base; unmatched junction bases: 5. This CDR3 has 15 amino acids. CDR1 WNHNN and CDR2 SYGVQD come from the germline V gene (reference sequence). The CDR3 loop is CASNQDRENTGELFF. CDR3 DNA: TGCGCCAGCAACCAGGACAGGGAGAACACCGGGGAGCTGTTTTTT.

The table lists this clonotype with many counts. The chain combines TRBV6-5 with TRBJ2-1; 8 bases are shared with TRBD1. Germline trimming cut 6 bases from V and 6 bases from J; bases unmatched to any gene: 4. Germline V gene sequence: CDR1 MNHEY, CDR2 SVGAGI. The CDR3 has 13 amino acids. CDR3 residues: CASRETGVNEQFF. DNA for the CDR3: TGTGCCAGCAGAGAGACAGGGGTCAATGAGCAGTTCTTC.

This clonotype was found many times. The J gene is TRBJ2-5, the V gene TRBV6-1, with 10 nucleotides matching TRBD1. V gave up 11 bases and J gave up 7 bases; unmatched junction bases: 7. CDR3 length: 12 amino acids. Looked up from germline, CDR1 is MNHNS and CDR2 is SASEGT. The CDR3 loop reads CAGGTGAPTQYF. For the CDR3, the DNA is TGTGCCGGAGGGACAGGGGCGCCGACCCAGTACTTC.

This clonotype was recorded a few times. The chain uses TRBV7-8 and TRBJ2-7; no definite D call. V was clipped by 1 base and J by 1 base, with 11 bases between them. CDR1 and CDR2 from the germline V gene are SGHVS and FQNEAQ. CDR3 length: 15 residues. The CDR3 DNA reads TGTGCCAGCAGCTTAGTGGGCAGCACTTCCTACGAGCAGTACTTC. Protein: CASSLVGSTSYEQYF. The whole variable domain, remainder taken from reference TRBV7-8 and TRBJ2-7, is GAGVSQSPRYKVAKRGQDVALRCDPISGHVSLFWYQQALGQGPEFLTYFQNEAQLDKSGLPSDRFFAERPEGSVSTLKIQRTQQEDSAVYLCASSLVGSTSYEQYFGPGTRLTVT.

The gene calls are TRBV20-1 and TRBJ2-1, with TRBD2 identical over 8 bases. Germline lookup yields CDR1 DFQATT and CDR2 SNEGSKA (reference sequence). The CDR3 is made up of 16 amino acids. V dropped 0 bases and J dropped 13; count of bases not matched to a gene: 17. CDR3 sequence: CSARDFAGRASETQFF. The CDR3 DNA follows: TGCAGTGCTAGAGATTTTGCCGGGAGGGCCTCCGAGACCCAGTTCTTC.

This chain joins TRBV28 and TRBJ1-5, with D uncertain. Germline loops: CDR1 MDHEN, CDR2 SYDVKM. The CDR3 has 12 residues. Trimming pared 7 bases from V and 7 bases from J, leaving 11 bases between. The CDR3 coding sequence is TGTGCCAGCACCTTAATGGGACAGCCCCAGCATTTT. Protein: CASTLMGQPQHF.

There are a few counts of this clonotype. The chain carries TRBV12-3 or TRBV12-4 and TRBJ2-1; 9 nucleotides align to TRBD2. V was pared by 4 bases and J by 12 bases, with 7 bases of the junction left unmatched. This CDR3 has 13 residues. The CDR3 is CASSWDPGLAQFF. CDR3 DNA: TGTGCCAGCAGTTGGGACCCGGGACTAGCGCAGTTCTTC.

The gene calls are TRBV11-2 and TRBJ1-1, with D perhaps TRBD1 (5 bases). The CDR3 totals 17 residues. Germline CDR1 is SGHAT and CDR2 is FQNNGV. V dropped 7 bases and J dropped 3 bases, with 24 bases sitting between them. CDR3 sequence reads: CASKMSVPGAGDTEAFF. The CDR3 DNA reads TGTGCCAGCAAGATGTCTGTCCCCGGGGCTGGGGACACTGAAGCTTTCTTT.

This clonotype was recorded a few times. Germline is not matched at one junction end, which may reflect a read error. V gene TRBV20-1 combines with J gene TRBJ1-1, with TRBD1 matching over 7 bases. Germline assignment: CDR1 DFQATT and CDR2 SNEGSKA (reference sequence). This CDR3 comprises 12 residues. The chain's CDR3 is CSAVTGVTEAFF. The CDR3 DNA sequence: TGTAGTGCTGTTACAGGGGTTACTGAAGCTTTCTTT.

Comments on this clonotype: One end of the junction does not line up with germline, which may come from a read error. J is TRBJ2-3 and V is TRBV20-1; tentatively, D is TRBD2 (5 bases). The germline CDR1 and CDR2 sequences are DFQATT and SNEGSKA (reference sequence). The CDR3 is 12 residues long. The CDR3 DNA follows: TGCAGGGCTAGTGCCCGGGGAGATACGCAGTATTTT. Translated: CRASARGDTQYF.

With respect to this clonotype: This may come from a read error, since a much larger clone is one base off. The chain recombines TRBV29-1 with TRBJ2-5; TRBD2 matches at 11 bases. The germline V gene encodes CDR1 SQVTM and CDR2 ANQGSEA. This CDR3 spans 16 amino acids. Trimming took 1 base from V and 11 from J; bases not matched to a gene: 15. The DNA of the CDR3 is TGCAGCGTTGAAGGTGGTAGCGGGGGGGGCTACAATGAGCAGTACTTC. Its translation is CSVEGGSGGGYNEQYF. Supplemented by reference TRBV29-1 and TRBJ2-5, the full variable domain reads SAVISQKPSRDICQRGTSLTIQCQVDSQVTMMFWYRQQPGQSLTLIATANQGSEATYESGFVIDKFPISRPNLTFSTLTVSNMSPEDSSIYLCSVEGGSGGGYNEQYFGPGTRLLVL.